The present entry profiles one T cell receptor beta chain with its context. Time point reported: baseline, week 1 (first vaccination visit). Treatment described: pre-vaccination baseline after standard-of-care therapy. This record comes from a study of a mutant IDH1 vaccine in newly diagnosed glioma. Study context: Antecedent treatment encompassed radiotherapy, temozolomide, or their combination; the majority received both.

This table comes from immunoSEQ multiplex PCR, and its TCRdb copy is limited to in-frame clones, with some not included. The data show about 88,000 clones, approximately 80% seen once. This CDR3 region has 18 residues. Germline lookup yields CDR1 LGHNA and CDR2 YNFKEQ. Losses at the gene ends were 3 bases for V and 0 bases for J; bases not matched to a gene: 7. The chain is built from TRBV4-2 and TRBJ2-6; 8 bases are a match to TRBD1. The sequence was collected from a middle-aged man with glioma. Some clones in this sample may be carry-over from other donors' samples. The material sequenced was PBMCs, taken from a glioma patient treated with radiotherapy, temozolomide or both. The CDR3 coding sequence is TGTGCCAGCAGCCAGCATTGGGACAGGTCCTCTGGGGCCAACGTCCTGACTTTC. Residues: CASSQHWDRSSGANVLTF.